This is a list of T cell receptor beta chains from one sample in a study of cytomegalovirus exposure and HLA in healthy donors. Sequencing used immunoSEQ multiplex PCR; TCRdb keeps in-frame clones, though not all of them. The data hold about 160,000 clones, with around 75% observed a single time. Sequencing was done on a sample of PBMCs. The receptors were sampled from a female donor in good health and CMV-seronegative. Each CDR3 is given with its conserved first and last residue. D genes are given only for firm matches. Expanded clones are given a class, and other clones once, few, many or no size at all.

CDR3nt: TGTGCCAGCAGTTTGCGGACAGGTCCAGATACGCAGTATTTT; CDR3aa: CASSLRTGPDTQYF; abundance: .; d_gene: TRBD1; v_gene: TRBV28; j_gene: TRBJ2-3
CDR3nt: TGTGCCAGCAGCTTAGGTTGGGAGAATAGCACAGATACGCAGTATTTT; CDR3aa: CASSLGWENSTDTQYF; abundance: .; d_gene: .; v_gene: TRBV7-2; j_gene: TRBJ2-3
CDR3nt: TGTGCCAGCAACACAGCTTCGGCCCCAGGGACCCAGTACTTC; CDR3aa: CASNTASAPGTQYF; abundance: .; d_gene: .; v_gene: TRBV7-2; j_gene: TRBJ2-5
CDR3nt: TGTGCCAGCAGCTTAGGGCAGGGCGCCTACGAGCAGTACTTC; CDR3aa: CASSLGQGAYEQYF; abundance: .; d_gene: .; v_gene: TRBV11-1; j_gene: TRBJ2-7
CDR3nt: TGTGCCAGCACCCGGGGGATCGTCTCTGGAAACACCATATATTTT; CDR3aa: CASTRGIVSGNTIYF; abundance: .; d_gene: .; v_gene: TRBV9; j_gene: TRBJ1-3
CDR3nt: TGTGCCAGCTCACCCTCCGGGTCCCAAGAGGGCTACACCTTC; CDR3aa: CASSPSGSQEGYTF; abundance: few; d_gene: .; v_gene: TRBV18; j_gene: TRBJ1-2
CDR3nt: TGTGCCAGCAGTTCCCGGGACACTCTCTACGAGCAGTACTTC; CDR3aa: CASSSRDTLYEQYF; abundance: few; d_gene: .; v_gene: TRBV27; j_gene: TRBJ2-7
CDR3nt: TGTGCCAGTAGTTTTTGGTCAACAGGGGATCGTAAAGAGACCCAGTACTTC; CDR3aa: CASSFWSTGDRKETQYF; abundance: once; d_gene: TRBD1; v_gene: TRBV19; j_gene: TRBJ2-5
CDR3nt: TGTGCCAGCAGCGAAAGGGGCTCTGGGGCCAACGTCCTGACTTTC; CDR3aa: CASSERGSGANVLTF; abundance: .; d_gene: .; v_gene: TRBV4-2; j_gene: TRBJ2-6
CDR3nt: TGTGCCTGGAGTGTAGACGGGAGCAATCAGCCCCAGCATTTT; CDR3aa: CAWSVDGSNQPQHF; abundance: .; d_gene: .; v_gene: TRBV30; j_gene: TRBJ1-5
CDR3nt: TGTGCCAGCAGTTACTCCCCGGGAACCGGCTATGGCTACACCTTC; CDR3aa: CASSYSPGTGYGYTF; abundance: .; d_gene: .; v_gene: TRBV6-5; j_gene: TRBJ1-2
CDR3nt: TGTGCCAGCAGCTTAGCGTCCCTCCAGCAGTACTTC; CDR3aa: CASSLASLQQYF; abundance: .; d_gene: .; v_gene: TRBV11-2; j_gene: TRBJ2-7
CDR3nt: TGTTCCAGCAGCTTACCTCAGGGACAGGGGGCCTGTCAGCCCCAGCATTTT; CDR3aa: CSSSLPQGQGACQPQHF; abundance: .; d_gene: TRBD1; v_gene: TRBV7-9; j_gene: TRBJ1-5
CDR3nt: TGTGCCAGCAGCTCCTGGGGGGGGCAAGAGACCCAGTACTTC; CDR3aa: CASSSWGGQETQYF; abundance: .; d_gene: TRBD2; v_gene: TRBV13; j_gene: TRBJ2-5
CDR3nt: TGTGCCAGCAGTTACGTTCGAGGTCGGGAGCTGTTTTTT; CDR3aa: CASSYVRGRELFF; abundance: .; d_gene: .; v_gene: TRBV6-5; j_gene: TRBJ2-2
CDR3nt: TGTGCCAGCAGCGACACAGGGACCTACTACGAGCAGTACTTC; CDR3aa: CASSDTGTYYEQYF; abundance: .; d_gene: .; v_gene: TRBV7-9; j_gene: TRBJ2-7
CDR3nt: TGCGCCAGCAGCCCCTACGCCCGGGGAGAGGGAGAGACCCAGTACTTC; CDR3aa: CASSPYARGEGETQYF; abundance: .; d_gene: .; v_gene: TRBV4-3; j_gene: TRBJ2-5
CDR3nt: TGTGCCTGGGTCCGACTGGCTGAAGCTTTCTTT; CDR3aa: CAWVRLAEAFF; abundance: few; d_gene: .; v_gene: TRBV30; j_gene: TRBJ1-1
CDR3nt: TGCGCCAGCAGCTTGGGGACAGGTAGACCTCTCCAAGAGACCCAGTACTTC; CDR3aa: CASSLGTGRPLQETQYF; abundance: .; d_gene: TRBD1; v_gene: TRBV5-1; j_gene: TRBJ2-5
CDR3nt: TGCGCCAGCAGCCACGCGCGGGAGCGATACAATGAGCAGTTCTTC; CDR3aa: CASSHARERYNEQFF; abundance: .; d_gene: TRBD2; v_gene: TRBV4-1; j_gene: TRBJ2-1
CDR3nt: TGTGCCTGGATGTCTCCGGGACAACGGTACTATGGCTACACCTTC; CDR3aa: CAWMSPGQRYYGYTF; abundance: .; d_gene: .; v_gene: TRBV30; j_gene: TRBJ1-2
CDR3nt: TGCGCCAGCAGCTTGGGAGGCGGGGGGACCTACAATGAGCAGTTCTTC; CDR3aa: CASSLGGGGTYNEQFF; abundance: .; d_gene: TRBD2; v_gene: TRBV5-1; j_gene: TRBJ2-1
CDR3nt: TGTGCCAGCTCATCAGGGTGGGACACTGAAGCTTTCTTT; CDR3aa: CASSSGWDTEAFF; abundance: .; d_gene: .; v_gene: TRBV18; j_gene: TRBJ1-1
CDR3nt: TGTGCCAGCAGTTTACGGTCCTCCTACGAGCAGTACTTC; CDR3aa: CASSLRSSYEQYF; abundance: .; d_gene: .; v_gene: TRBV28; j_gene: TRBJ2-7
CDR3nt: TGTGCCAGCAGATCGGGGACAAGGTCCTCCTACGAGCAGTACTTC; CDR3aa: CASRSGTRSSYEQYF; abundance: few; d_gene: .; v_gene: TRBV28; j_gene: TRBJ2-7
CDR3nt: TGTGCCAGCAGCATGGACAAGCTCTTTTATGGCTACACCTTC; CDR3aa: CASSMDKLFYGYTF; abundance: .; d_gene: .; v_gene: TRBV9; j_gene: TRBJ1-2
CDR3nt: TGTGCCAGCAGTGGTGTGTGGAGGGGTGCTGGGGGGCAGCCCCAGCATTTT; CDR3aa: CASSGVWRGAGGQPQHF; abundance: .; d_gene: .; v_gene: TRBV6-1; j_gene: TRBJ1-5
CDR3nt: TGTGCCAGCAGCCGCTCCAGGGCGGGAGAGGGAGAGCAGTTCTTC; CDR3aa: CASSRSRAGEGEQFF; abundance: .; d_gene: TRBD2; v_gene: TRBV11-2; j_gene: TRBJ2-1
CDR3nt: TGTGCCAGCAAAACGGGGGGGGTGAGGAACACTGAAGCTTTCTTT; CDR3aa: CASKTGGVRNTEAFF; abundance: .; d_gene: .; v_gene: TRBV27; j_gene: TRBJ1-1
CDR3nt: TGTGCCAGCAGCCCGCTCTACGAGCAGTACTTC; CDR3aa: CASSPLYEQYF; abundance: .; d_gene: .; v_gene: TRBV5-8; j_gene: TRBJ2-7
CDR3nt: TGTGCCAGCAGCCCCGGACAGGGACTAAATGGAAACACCATATATTTT; CDR3aa: CASSPGQGLNGNTIYF; abundance: few; d_gene: TRBD1; v_gene: TRBV5-4; j_gene: TRBJ1-3
CDR3nt: TGCAGCGTTGAATCGGGGGACCGGGCTTTCTTT; CDR3aa: CSVESGDRAFF; abundance: .; d_gene: .; v_gene: TRBV29-1; j_gene: TRBJ1-1
CDR3nt: TGTGCCAGCAGTGACAGGGTGGCCTACGAGCAGTACTTC; CDR3aa: CASSDRVAYEQYF; abundance: .; d_gene: .; v_gene: TRBV2; j_gene: TRBJ2-7
CDR3nt: TGCAGTGCTAGTCCAGGGCTCGGCTACGCCTTC; CDR3aa: CSASPGLGYAF; abundance: .; d_gene: .; v_gene: TRBV20-1; j_gene: TRBJ1-2
CDR3nt: TGTGCCAGCAGCCCAGGGGGTAATGAGCAGTTCTTC; CDR3aa: CASSPGGNEQFF; abundance: few; d_gene: TRBD1; v_gene: TRBV7-3; j_gene: TRBJ2-1
CDR3nt: TGTGCCAGCCGCGAGCCTAGCAACACCGGGGAGCTGTTTTTT; CDR3aa: CASREPSNTGELFF; abundance: few; d_gene: .; v_gene: TRBV7-9; j_gene: TRBJ2-2
CDR3nt: TGTGCCCGGGGGTCCGGGACAGGGGGCGGCTACACCTTC; CDR3aa: CARGSGTGGGYTF; abundance: few; d_gene: TRBD1; v_gene: TRBV30; j_gene: TRBJ1-2
CDR3nt: TGCAGCGCTACCCCCGGGACAGGGTTCGGGGAGCAGTACTTC; CDR3aa: CSATPGTGFGEQYF; abundance: few; d_gene: TRBD1; v_gene: TRBV29-1; j_gene: TRBJ2-7
CDR3nt: TGTGCCAGCAGCCTCCGACAGGCTCTCTACACTGAAGCTTTCTTT; CDR3aa: CASSLRQALYTEAFF; abundance: .; d_gene: .; v_gene: TRBV5-5; j_gene: TRBJ1-1
CDR3nt: TGCGCCAGCAGCCCCGGACAGGCCGACAAGGAGACCCAGTACTTC; CDR3aa: CASSPGQADKETQYF; abundance: .; d_gene: TRBD1; v_gene: TRBV4-1; j_gene: TRBJ2-5
CDR3nt: TGTGCCAGCAGCCCTTCGTCGGGGGGGGGTAACTATGGCTACACCTTC; CDR3aa: CASSPSSGGGNYGYTF; abundance: .; d_gene: .; v_gene: TRBV4-2; j_gene: TRBJ1-2
CDR3nt: TGTGCCACCAGCACCCGGCGGGGGGATGGCTACACCTTC; CDR3aa: CATSTRRGDGYTF; abundance: .; d_gene: .; v_gene: TRBV15; j_gene: TRBJ1-2
CDR3nt: TGCGCCAGCAGCCAAGATCTGGTAACGGTCTGGGGCTACACCTTC; CDR3aa: CASSQDLVTVWGYTF; abundance: .; d_gene: .; v_gene: TRBV4-3; j_gene: TRBJ1-2
CDR3nt: TGCGCCAGCAGTCCGACGGGGAACACTGAAGCTTTCTTT; CDR3aa: CASSPTGNTEAFF; abundance: .; d_gene: .; v_gene: TRBV5-1; j_gene: TRBJ1-1
CDR3nt: TGTGCCAGCAGCCGGCAGGGACTAGATCAAGAGACCCAGTACTTC; CDR3aa: CASSRQGLDQETQYF; abundance: once; d_gene: TRBD2; v_gene: TRBV11-2; j_gene: TRBJ2-5
CDR3nt: TGTGCCAGCAGCTCTTCAGGGGGCGATGAAAAACTGTTTTTT; CDR3aa: CASSSSGGDEKLFF; abundance: .; d_gene: TRBD1; v_gene: TRBV7-9; j_gene: TRBJ1-4
CDR3nt: TGTGCCAGCAGTCACAGGGTCTCTGGGGCCAACGTCCTGACTTTC; CDR3aa: CASSHRVSGANVLTF; abundance: .; d_gene: .; v_gene: TRBV2; j_gene: TRBJ2-6
CDR3nt: TGTGCCAGCACCCAGACCAGCGGGGGTAAAGAGACCCAGTACTTC; CDR3aa: CASTQTSGGKETQYF; abundance: .; d_gene: TRBD2; v_gene: TRBV6-1; j_gene: TRBJ2-5
CDR3nt: TGTGCCAGCTCACCACATTTCGGGACAGGGCCAGATACGCAGTATTTT; CDR3aa: CASSPHFGTGPDTQYF; abundance: .; d_gene: TRBD1; v_gene: TRBV18; j_gene: TRBJ2-3
CDR3nt: TGCGCCAGCAGCCCGACACCGGGGAACCCGACGATGGAGCAGTACTTC; CDR3aa: CASSPTPGNPTMEQYF; abundance: .; d_gene: .; v_gene: TRBV5-1; j_gene: TRBJ2-7
CDR3nt: TGTGCCAGCAGCCCCGACAAGTTCAATCAGCCCCAGCATTTT; CDR3aa: CASSPDKFNQPQHF; abundance: .; d_gene: .; v_gene: TRBV28; j_gene: TRBJ1-5
CDR3nt: TGTGCCAGTAGTACCACCGGGACAGGGAGTACGCAGTATTTT; CDR3aa: CASSTTGTGSTQYF; abundance: .; d_gene: TRBD1; v_gene: TRBV19; j_gene: TRBJ2-3
CDR3nt: TGTGCCAGTAGTTTTCGGGGACAAAGCACTGAAGCTTTCTTT; CDR3aa: CASSFRGQSTEAFF; abundance: .; d_gene: .; v_gene: TRBV19; j_gene: TRBJ1-1
CDR3nt: TGCGCCAGCAGCCCGAACGCGCTGAACACTGAAGCTTTCTTT; CDR3aa: CASSPNALNTEAFF; abundance: .; d_gene: .; v_gene: TRBV4-1; j_gene: TRBJ1-1
CDR3nt: TGTGCCAGCAGCCTGACAGGGGGCGCCGATCAGCCCCAGCATTTT; CDR3aa: CASSLTGGADQPQHF; abundance: .; d_gene: TRBD1; v_gene: TRBV28; j_gene: TRBJ1-5
CDR3nt: TGCGCCAGCAGCCAATTAGCGGGAGGGCCCTACAATGAGCAGTTCTTC; CDR3aa: CASSQLAGGPYNEQFF; abundance: once; d_gene: TRBD2; v_gene: TRBV4-1; j_gene: TRBJ2-1
CDR3nt: TGTGCCAGCAGCTCCGGACAGGGCTACGAGCAGTACTTC; CDR3aa: CASSSGQGYEQYF; abundance: .; d_gene: TRBD1; v_gene: TRBV5-4; j_gene: TRBJ2-7
CDR3nt: TGTGCCAGCAGCTTTCTAGCGGGCAGAGTTGAAACCGGGGAGCTGTTTTTT; CDR3aa: CASSFLAGRVETGELFF; abundance: .; d_gene: TRBD2; v_gene: TRBV2; j_gene: TRBJ2-2
CDR3nt: TGTGCCAGCAGTCCTACAGGGGCCAGAAATCAGCCCCAGCATTTT; CDR3aa: CASSPTGARNQPQHF; abundance: .; d_gene: TRBD1; v_gene: TRBV28; j_gene: TRBJ1-5
CDR3nt: TGTGCCAGCAGTTTGTTTTCAACGAACACCGGGGAGCTGTTTTTT; CDR3aa: CASSLFSTNTGELFF; abundance: .; d_gene: .; v_gene: TRBV27; j_gene: TRBJ2-2